This entry features one TCR beta chain sequence. Sequencing used immunoSEQ multiplex PCR; TCRdb keeps in-frame clones, though not all of them. The sample records roughly 150,000 clones, 75% to 90% being singletons. The sample comes from a study of blood T cell repertoires in COVID-19. The receptor comes from a man aged 65 to 85 who had been exposed to COVID-19. Sample: PBMCs or T cells enriched from blood (not recorded which).

CDR3 in DNA: TGTGCCAGCAGCCAAGGACAGCTAACGACCCAGCATTTT. Translated: CASSQGQLTTQHF. This chain connects TRBV3-1 (or the pseudogene TRBV3-2) to TRBJ1-5, with a tentative D call TRBD1 (5 bases). Looked up from germline, CDR1 is LGHDT and CDR2 is YNNKEL (reference sequence). The CDR3 is made up of 13 amino acids. Trimming took 1 base from V and 11 from J, leaving 12 bases between them.